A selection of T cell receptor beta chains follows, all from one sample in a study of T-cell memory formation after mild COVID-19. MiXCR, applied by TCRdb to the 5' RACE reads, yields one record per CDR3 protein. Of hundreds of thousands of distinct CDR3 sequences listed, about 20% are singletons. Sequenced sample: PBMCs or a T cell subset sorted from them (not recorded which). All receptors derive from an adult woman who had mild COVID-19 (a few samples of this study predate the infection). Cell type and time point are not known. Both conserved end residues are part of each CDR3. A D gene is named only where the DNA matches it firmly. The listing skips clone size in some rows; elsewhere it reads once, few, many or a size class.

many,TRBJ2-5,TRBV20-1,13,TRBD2,TGCAGTGCTAGCGGGGGGGTACAAGAGACCCAGTACTTC,CSASGGVQETQYF
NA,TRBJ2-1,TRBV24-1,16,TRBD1,TGTGCCACCAGTGCCGGGGACAGGGGTTTCTACAATGAGCAGTTCTTC,CATSAGDRGFYNEQFF
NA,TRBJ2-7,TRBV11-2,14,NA,TGTGCCAGCAGTACTGGACTCCGAATTGGCGAGCAGTACTTC,CASSTGLRIGEQYF
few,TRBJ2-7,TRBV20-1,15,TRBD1,TGCAGTGCTAGAGCCGGACAGGGCCCCTCTGGAGAGCAGTACTTC,CSARAGQGPSGEQYF
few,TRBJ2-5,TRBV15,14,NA,TGTGCCACCAGCAGTCAGGGGTTGCGGGAGACCCAGTACTTC,CATSSQGLRETQYF
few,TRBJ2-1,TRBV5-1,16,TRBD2,TGCGCCAGCCGACCCCCCTCTGGGGCGGGAGAAGATGAGCAGTTCTTC,CASRPPSGAGEDEQFF
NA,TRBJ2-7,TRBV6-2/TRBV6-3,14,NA,TGTGCCAGCAGTCGACAGTCTGACAGCTCCGAGCAGTACTTC,CASSRQSDSSEQYF
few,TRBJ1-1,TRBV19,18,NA,TGTGCCAGTACCATTGGGGCCGGGGGTTGGGGGGTGAACACTGAAGCTTTCTTT,CASTIGAGGWGVNTEAFF
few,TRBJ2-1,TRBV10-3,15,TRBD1,TGTGCCATCAGTGGGGGACAGAGGCCTTACAATGAGCAGTTCTTC,CAISGGQRPYNEQFF
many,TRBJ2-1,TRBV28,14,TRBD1,TGTGCCAGCAGTTCGACAGGGACCTACAATGAGCAGTTCTTC,CASSSTGTYNEQFF
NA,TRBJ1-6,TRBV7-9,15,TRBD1,TGTGCCAGCAGCTCTGACAGGGGGCGGGATTCACCCCTCCACTTT,CASSSDRGRDSPLHF
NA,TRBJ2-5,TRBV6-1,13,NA,TGTGCCAGCAGACCTGGACAGCAAGAGACCCAGTACTTC,CASRPGQQETQYF
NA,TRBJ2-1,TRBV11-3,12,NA,TGTGCCAGCAGCTTTGAAAGGAATGAGCAGTTCTTC,CASSFERNEQFF
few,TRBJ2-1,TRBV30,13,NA,TGTGCCTGGAGCATTCGAGGGTACAATGAGCAGTTCTTC,CAWSIRGYNEQFF
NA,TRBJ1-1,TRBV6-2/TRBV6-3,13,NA,TGTGCCAGCAGACAGGGCCCCGGCACTGAAGCTTTCTTT,CASRQGPGTEAFF
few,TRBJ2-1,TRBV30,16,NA,TGTGCCTGGAGCCGTATGGATGGGGGTTTTGTTGGGGAGCAGTTCTTC,CAWSRMDGGFVGEQFF
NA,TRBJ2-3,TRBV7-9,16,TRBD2,TGTGCCAGCAGCTGGGGACTAGCGGGAAGCACAGATACGCAGTATTTT,CASSWGLAGSTDTQYF
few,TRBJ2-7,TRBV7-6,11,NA,TGTGCCAGCAGCCCATCAAGGGAGCAGTACTTC,CASSPSREQYF
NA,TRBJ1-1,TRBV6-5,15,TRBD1,TGTGCCAGCAGTTACTCGTATGCAGGGGGCACTGAAGCTTTCTTT,CASSYSYAGGTEAFF
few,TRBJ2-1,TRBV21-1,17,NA,TGTGCCAGCAAGAGAGAGAGGGAGCGGGGGTTCTACAATGAGCAGTTCTTC,CASKRERERGFYNEQFF
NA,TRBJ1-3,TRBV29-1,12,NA,TGCAGCGTTCACTTCGCTGGAAACACCATATATTTT,CSVHFAGNTIYF
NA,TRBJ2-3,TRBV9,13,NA,TGTGCCAGCAGCGTAGCCGACGGGGATACGCAGTATTTT,CASSVADGDTQYF
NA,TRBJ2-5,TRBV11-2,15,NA,TGTGCCAGCGCCTCCGGGGCAGTGGGCCAAGAGACCCAGTACTTC,CASASGAVGQETQYF
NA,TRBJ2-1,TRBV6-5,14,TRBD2,TGTGCCAGCAGAGCGGGACTAGCCCACAATGAGCAGTTCTTC,CASRAGLAHNEQFF